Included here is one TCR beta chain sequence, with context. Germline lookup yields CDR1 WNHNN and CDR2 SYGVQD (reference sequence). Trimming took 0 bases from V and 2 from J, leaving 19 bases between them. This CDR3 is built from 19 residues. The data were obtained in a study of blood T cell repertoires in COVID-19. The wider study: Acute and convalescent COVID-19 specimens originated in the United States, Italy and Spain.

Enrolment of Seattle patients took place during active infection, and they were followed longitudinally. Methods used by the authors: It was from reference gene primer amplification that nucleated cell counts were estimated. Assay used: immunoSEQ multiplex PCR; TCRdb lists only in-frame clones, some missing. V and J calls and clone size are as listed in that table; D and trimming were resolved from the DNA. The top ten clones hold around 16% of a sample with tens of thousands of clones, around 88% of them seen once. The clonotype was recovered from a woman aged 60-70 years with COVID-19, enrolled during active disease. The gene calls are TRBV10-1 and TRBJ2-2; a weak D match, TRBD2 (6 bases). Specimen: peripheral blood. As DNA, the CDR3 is TGCGCCAGCAGTGAGTCCCAGCGGGTGGGGCAAAAAAACACCGGGGAGCTGTTTTTT. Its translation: CASSESQRVGQKNTGELFF.